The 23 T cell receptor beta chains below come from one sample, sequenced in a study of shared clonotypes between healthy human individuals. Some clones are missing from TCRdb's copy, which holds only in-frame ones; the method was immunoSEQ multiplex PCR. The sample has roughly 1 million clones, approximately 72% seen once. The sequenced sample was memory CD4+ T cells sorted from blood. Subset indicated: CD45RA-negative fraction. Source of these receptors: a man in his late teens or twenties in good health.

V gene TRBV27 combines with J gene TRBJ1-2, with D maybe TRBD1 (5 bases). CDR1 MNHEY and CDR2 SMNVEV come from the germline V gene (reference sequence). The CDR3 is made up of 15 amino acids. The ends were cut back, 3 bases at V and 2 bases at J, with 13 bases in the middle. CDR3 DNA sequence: TGTGCCAGCAGTTTCTTTCCGGGGACGAACTATGGCTACACCTTC. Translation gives CASSFFPGTNYGYTF.

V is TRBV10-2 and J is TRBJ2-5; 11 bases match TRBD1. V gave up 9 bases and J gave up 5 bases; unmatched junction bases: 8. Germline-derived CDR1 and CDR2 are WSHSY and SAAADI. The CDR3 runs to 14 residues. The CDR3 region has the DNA TGCGCCAGTACCGGGACAGGGGGTGTCGAGACCCAGTACTTC. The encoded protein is CASTGTGGVETQYF.

Here the CDR3 reads CASSKGQTYNSPLHF. The CDR3 coding sequence is TGTGCCAGCAGCAAAGGACAGACCTATAATTCACCCCTCCACTTT. The chain carries TRBV21-1 and TRBJ1-6; no DNA check was done on the table's D call, TRBD1. TRBV21-1 is termed a pseudogene. This CDR3 contains 15 residues.

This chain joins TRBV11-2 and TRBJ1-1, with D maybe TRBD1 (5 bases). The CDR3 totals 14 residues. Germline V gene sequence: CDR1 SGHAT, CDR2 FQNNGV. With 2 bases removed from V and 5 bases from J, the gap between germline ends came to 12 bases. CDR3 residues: CASSLMGRETEAFF. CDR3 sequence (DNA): TGTGCCAGCAGCTTAATGGGCAGGGAGACTGAAGCTTTCTTT.

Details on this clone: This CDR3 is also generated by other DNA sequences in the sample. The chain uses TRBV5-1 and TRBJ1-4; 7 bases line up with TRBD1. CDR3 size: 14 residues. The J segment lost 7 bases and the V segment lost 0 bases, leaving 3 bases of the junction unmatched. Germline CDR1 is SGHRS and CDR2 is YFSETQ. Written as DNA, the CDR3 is TGCGCCAGCAGCTTGGGACAGGGAAGTGAAAAACTGTTTTTT. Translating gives CASSLGQGSEKLFF.

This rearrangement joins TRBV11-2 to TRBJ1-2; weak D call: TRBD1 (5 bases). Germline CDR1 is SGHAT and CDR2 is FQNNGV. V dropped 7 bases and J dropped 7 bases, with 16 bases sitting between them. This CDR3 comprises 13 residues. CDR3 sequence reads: CASTTVEGFGYTF. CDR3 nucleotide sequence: TGTGCCAGCACCACGGTTGAGGGGTTTGGCTACACCTTC. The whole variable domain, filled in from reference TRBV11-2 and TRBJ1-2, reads EAGVAQSPRYKIIEKRQSVAFWCNPISGHATLYWYQQILGQGPKLLIQFQNNGVVDDSQLPKDRFSAERLKGVDSTLKIQPAKLEDSAVYLCASTTVEGFGYTFGSGTRLTVV.

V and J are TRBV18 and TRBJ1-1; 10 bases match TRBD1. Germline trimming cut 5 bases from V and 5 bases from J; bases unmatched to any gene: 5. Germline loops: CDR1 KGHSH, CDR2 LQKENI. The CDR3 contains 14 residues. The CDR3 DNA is TGTGCCAGCTCAGAGACAGGGGGCGGGACTGAAGCTTTCTTT. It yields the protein CASSETGGGTEAFF.

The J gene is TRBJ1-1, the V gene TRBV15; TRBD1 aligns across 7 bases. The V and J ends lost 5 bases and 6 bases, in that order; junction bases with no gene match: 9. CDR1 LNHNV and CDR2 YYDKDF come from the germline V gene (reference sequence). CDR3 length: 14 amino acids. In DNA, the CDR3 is TGTGCCACCAGCGTCAAATTGACAGGGTCTGAAGCTTTCTTT. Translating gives CATSVKLTGSEAFF.

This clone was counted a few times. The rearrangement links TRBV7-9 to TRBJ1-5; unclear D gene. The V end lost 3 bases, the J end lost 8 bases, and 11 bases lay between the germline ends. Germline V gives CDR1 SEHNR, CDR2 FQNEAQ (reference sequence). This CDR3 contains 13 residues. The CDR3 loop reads CASSLGGPEPQHF. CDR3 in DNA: TGTGCCAGCAGCTTGGGCGGACCGGAGCCCCAGCATTTT. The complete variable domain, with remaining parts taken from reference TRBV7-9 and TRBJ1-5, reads DTGVSQNPRHKITKRGQNVTFRCDPISEHNRLYWYRQTLGQGPEFLTYFQNEAQLEKSRLLSDRFSAERPKGSFSTLEIQRTEQGDSAMYLCASSLGGPEPQHFGDGTRLSIL.

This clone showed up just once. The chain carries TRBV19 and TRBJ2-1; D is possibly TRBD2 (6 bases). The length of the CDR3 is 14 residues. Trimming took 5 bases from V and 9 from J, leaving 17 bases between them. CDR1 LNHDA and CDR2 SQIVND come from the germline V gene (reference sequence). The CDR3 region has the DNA TGTGCCAGTAGTCCAATTCAGCGGGTCGGTGAGCAGTTCTTC. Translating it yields CASSPIQRVGEQFF.

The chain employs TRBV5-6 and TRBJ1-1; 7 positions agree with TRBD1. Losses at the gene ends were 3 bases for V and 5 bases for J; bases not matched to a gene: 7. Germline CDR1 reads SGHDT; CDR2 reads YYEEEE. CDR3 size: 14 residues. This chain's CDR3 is CASSSTGLGTEAFF. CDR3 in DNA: TGTGCCAGCAGCTCGACAGGGTTGGGAACTGAAGCTTTCTTT.

CDR3 coding DNA: TGCGCCAGCAGTGGACAGGGTACTGGGGCCAACGTCCTGACTTTC. Its protein is CASSGQGTGANVLTF. The chain uses TRBV10-2 and TRBJ2-6; 7 positions agree with TRBD1. Per the germline V gene, CDR1 is WSHSY and CDR2 is SAAADI. This CDR3 contains 15 residues. The junction had 2 bases not matched to a gene; V was cut back by 4 bases and J by 2 bases.

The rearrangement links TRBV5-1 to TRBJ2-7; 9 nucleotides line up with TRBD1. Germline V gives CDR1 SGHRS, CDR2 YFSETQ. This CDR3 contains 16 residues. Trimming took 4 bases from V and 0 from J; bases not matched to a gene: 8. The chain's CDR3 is CASSRTGTGSSYEQYF. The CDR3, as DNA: TGCGCCAGCAGCCGGACAGGGACAGGGAGCTCCTACGAGCAGTACTTC.

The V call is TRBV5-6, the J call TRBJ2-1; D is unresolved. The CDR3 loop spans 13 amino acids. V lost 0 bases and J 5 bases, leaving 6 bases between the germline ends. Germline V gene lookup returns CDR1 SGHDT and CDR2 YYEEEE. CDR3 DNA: TGTGCCAGCAGCTTGGCCACGAACAATGAGCAGTTCTTC. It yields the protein CASSLATNNEQFF.

CDR3 sequence reads: CASSPLRSYEQYF. The CDR3, as DNA: TGTGCCAGCTCACCACTCAGGTCCTACGAGCAGTACTTC. The V and J genes are TRBV18 and TRBJ2-7; D is unresolved. CDR1 and CDR2 from the germline V gene are KGHSH and LQKENI. With 1 base removed from V and 1 base from J, the gap between germline ends came to 5 bases. This CDR3 contains 13 residues.

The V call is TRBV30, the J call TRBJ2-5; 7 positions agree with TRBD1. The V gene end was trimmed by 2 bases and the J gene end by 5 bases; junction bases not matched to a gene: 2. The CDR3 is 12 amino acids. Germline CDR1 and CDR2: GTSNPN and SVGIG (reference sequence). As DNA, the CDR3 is TGTGCCTGGAGTATACAGGGGGAGACCCAGTACTTC. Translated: CAWSIQGETQYF. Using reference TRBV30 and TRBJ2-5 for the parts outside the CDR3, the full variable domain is SQTIHQWPATLVQPVGSPLSLECTVEGTSNPNLYWYRQAAGRGLQLLFYSVGIGQISSEVPQNLSASRPQDRQFILSSKKLLLSDSGFYLCAWSIQGETQYFGPGTRLLVL.

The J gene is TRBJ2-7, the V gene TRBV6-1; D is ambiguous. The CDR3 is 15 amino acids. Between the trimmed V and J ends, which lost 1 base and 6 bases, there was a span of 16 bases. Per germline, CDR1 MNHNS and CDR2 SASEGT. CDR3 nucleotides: TGTGCCAGCAGTGAAGGGAAGGTAGTGGTCTCCGAGCAGTACTTC. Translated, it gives CASSEGKVVVSEQYF.

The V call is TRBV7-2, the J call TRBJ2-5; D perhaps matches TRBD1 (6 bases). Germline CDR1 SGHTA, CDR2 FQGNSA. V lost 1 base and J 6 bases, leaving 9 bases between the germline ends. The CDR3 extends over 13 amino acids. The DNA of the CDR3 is TGTGCCAGCAGCTTAGGACAGGAAAAGACCCAGTACTTC. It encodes CASSLGQEKTQYF.

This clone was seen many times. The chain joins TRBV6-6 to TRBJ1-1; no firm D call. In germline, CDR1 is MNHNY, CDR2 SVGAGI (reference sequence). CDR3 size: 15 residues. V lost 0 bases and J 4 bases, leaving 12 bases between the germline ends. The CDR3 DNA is TGTGCCAGCAGTTACTCGAGCGGGGTGGGCACTGAAGCTTTCTTT. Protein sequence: CASSYSSGVGTEAFF.

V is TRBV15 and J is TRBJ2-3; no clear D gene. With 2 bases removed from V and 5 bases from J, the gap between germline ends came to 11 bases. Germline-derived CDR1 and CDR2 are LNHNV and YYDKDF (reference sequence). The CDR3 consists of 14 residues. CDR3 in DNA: TGTGCCACCAGCAGATCCCTGGTTGGAGATACGCAGTATTTT. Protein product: CATSRSLVGDTQYF. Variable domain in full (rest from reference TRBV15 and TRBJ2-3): DAMVIQNPRYQVTQFGKPVTLSCSQTLNHNVMYWYQQKSSQAPKLLFHYYDKDFNNEADTPDNFQSRRPNTSFCFLDIRSPGLGDTAMYLCATSRSLVGDTQYFGPGTRLTVL.

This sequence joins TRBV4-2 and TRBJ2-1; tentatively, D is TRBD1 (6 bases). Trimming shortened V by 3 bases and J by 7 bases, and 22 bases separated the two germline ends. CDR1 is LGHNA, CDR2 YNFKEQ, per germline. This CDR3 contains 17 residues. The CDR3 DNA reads TGTGCCAGCAGCCATGGAGTAGGGGGAGAGGGACGGAATGAGCAGTTCTTC. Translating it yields CASSHGVGGEGRNEQFF.

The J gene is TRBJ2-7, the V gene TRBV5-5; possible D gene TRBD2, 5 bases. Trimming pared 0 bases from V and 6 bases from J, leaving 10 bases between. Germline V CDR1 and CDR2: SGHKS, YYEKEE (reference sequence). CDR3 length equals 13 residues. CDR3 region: CASSLAGFGEQYF. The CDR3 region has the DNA TGTGCCAGCAGCTTGGCGGGGTTCGGCGAGCAGTACTTC.

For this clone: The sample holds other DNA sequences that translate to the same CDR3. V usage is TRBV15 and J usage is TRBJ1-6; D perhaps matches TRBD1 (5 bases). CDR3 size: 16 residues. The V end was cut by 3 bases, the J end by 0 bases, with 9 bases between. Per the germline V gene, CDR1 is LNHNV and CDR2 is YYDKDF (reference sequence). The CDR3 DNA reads TGTGCCACCAGCAGGGGGGGACGCTCCTATAATTCACCCCTCCACTTT. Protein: CATSRGGRSYNSPLHF.